The 8 T cell receptor beta chains presented below share a single source sample, sequenced in a study of cytomegalovirus exposure and HLA in healthy donors. Primers: 60 Vbeta forward and 13 Jbeta reverse. TCRdb keeps only in-frame clones here, not all; method: immunoSEQ multiplex PCR. The sample records about 120,000 clones, 80% to 85% being singletons. The sequencing sample was made of PBMCs. The receptors come from a man aged 25-45 years in good health and CMV-seronegative.

The chain employs TRBV15 and TRBJ1-1; tentative D call: TRBD1 (6 bases). This CDR3 has 17 residues. Per the germline V gene, CDR1 is LNHNV and CDR2 is YYDKDF (reference sequence). V lost 2 bases to trimming and J lost 2 bases, with 18 bases between them. The CDR3 protein is CATSRMGPAGTNTEAFF. The CDR3 nucleotides are TGTGCCACCAGCAGAATGGGCCCGGCAGGGACAAACACTGAAGCTTTCTTT.

The chain carries TRBV6-5 and TRBJ2-7; tentative D call: TRBD2 (6 bases). Between the trimmed V and J ends, which lost 6 bases and 2 bases, there was a span of 14 bases. The CDR3 consists of 14 residues. Germline V gives CDR1 MNHEY, CDR2 SVGAGI. The CDR3 DNA reads as TGTGCCAGCAGGGTCCCAGGCGGGGCCTACGAGCAGTACTTC. Residues: CASRVPGGAYEQYF.

V usage is TRBV29-1 and J usage is TRBJ2-1; 7 bases line up with TRBD2. Germline V lookup: CDR1 SQVTM, CDR2 ANQGSEA. J was trimmed by 6 bases and V by 3 bases; bases with no gene match: 5. CDR3 length: 13 residues. The chain's CDR3 is CSVDGRGGNEQFF. As DNA, the CDR3 is TGCAGCGTTGATGGCCGCGGGGGCAATGAGCAGTTCTTC.

The CDR3 here is CASSFMSPSTDTQYF. CDR3 bases: TGTGCCAGCAGCTTTATGAGTCCTAGCACAGATACGCAGTATTTT. The chain uses TRBV7-2 and TRBJ2-3; D gene unclear. Trimming left V 3 bases short and J 0 bases short, with 10 bases between. Germline CDR1 SGHTA, CDR2 FQGNSA. This CDR3 comprises 15 residues.

The chain couples TRBV7-2 to TRBJ2-1, with D perhaps matching TRBD2 (5 bases). Trimming stripped 2 bases from V and 13 bases from J, with 15 bases between. Germline V gives CDR1 SGHTA, CDR2 FQGNSA. CDR3 length equals 13 residues. The CDR3 DNA is TGTGCCAGCAGCTTACAGTCGAGGGCGTTACAGTTCTTC. Translated, it gives CASSLQSRALQFF.

This clone was recorded a few times. This rearrangement joins TRBV6-1 to TRBJ1-5; 7 positions agree with TRBD1. CDR1 is MNHNS and CDR2 is SASEGT in the germline V gene. V lost 6 bases to trimming and J lost 1 base; unmatched junction nucleotides: 3. This CDR3 is 14 amino acids long. CDR3 sequence reads: CASRGGQSNQPQHF. The CDR3 nucleotides are TGTGCCAGCAGGGGGGGACAGAGCAATCAGCCCCAGCATTTT.

This chain links TRBV19 with TRBJ2-3, with 9 bases that match TRBD2. The CDR3 is 18 residues long. Unmatched junction bases numbered 10, after V lost 2 bases and J lost 1 base. In germline, CDR1 is LNHDA, CDR2 SQIVND (reference sequence). The CDR3 loop is CASSILGPAGGRTDTQYF. The CDR3 DNA reads as TGTGCCAGTAGTATACTGGGCCCAGCGGGGGGACGCACAGATACGCAGTATTTT.

V gene TRBV5-1 combines with J gene TRBJ2-1; D is unclear. CDR3 length: 15 amino acids. Germline V lookup: CDR1 SGHRS, CDR2 YFSETQ. The V and J ends lost 2 bases and 0 bases respectively, with 9 bases between them. CDR3 region: CASSFEVSSYNEQFF. In nucleotides, the CDR3 is TGCGCCAGCAGCTTCGAGGTAAGCTCCTACAATGAGCAGTTCTTC.